This T cell receptor beta chain was obtained from a study of blood T cell repertoires in COVID-19. At the level of the study: PBMCs, B-cell-depleted T cells, or T cells were the source of the cDNA or gDNA that made up the material.

Those who participated ranged in age from roughly 18 to 95 years and resided in approximately 26 US areas. Participants reported their clinical history, and cohort assignment relied on those reports. This clone was seen more than once but under ten times. The same CDR3 arises from other DNA sequences in this sample as well. Using immunoSEQ multiplex PCR, the repertoire was profiled, and TCRdb retains in-frame clones only, with some absent. The sample includes 200,000 to 300,000 clones, around 88% of them seen just once. The CDR3 contains 16 residues. Germline values: CDR1 SGHNT, CDR2 YENEEA. V gave up 1 base and J gave up 3 bases; unmatched junction bases: 3.

Sequencing was done on a sample of PBMCs or T cells enriched from blood (not recorded which). The sequence was collected from a woman between 35 and 50 years old with acute COVID-19. The rearrangement links TRBV11-3 to TRBJ2-5; the match to TRBD2 covers 12 bases. CDR3 in amino acids: CASSLGRLAGEETQYF. The CDR3 DNA reads as TGTGCCAGCAGCTTAGGGCGACTAGCGGGAGAAGAGACCCAGTACTTC.